Listed below are T cell receptor beta chains from one sample, sequenced in a study of blood T cell repertoires in COVID-19. Generated by immunoSEQ multiplex PCR, the TCRdb table keeps only in-frame clones and is missing some. Altogether about 180,000 clones are present, about 82% being singletons, with the ten largest covering 8% to 10%. Sample: PBMCs or T cells enriched from blood (not recorded which). These receptors were taken from a woman aged 25-40 years who had recovered from COVID-19. Both conserved end residues are part of each CDR3. Fields, in order: CDR3 DNA, CDR3 protein, V gene, J gene, clone size, D gene. The D gene is left open where the match is weak. The size field is filled for only some rows; it gives once, few, many or a size class.

CDR3nt: TGTGCCAGCAGCTTGGCACTCAGGCCCTACGAGCAGTACTTC
CDR3aa: CASSLALRPYEQYF
v_gene: TRBV5-4
j_gene: TRBJ2-7
abundance: -
d_gene: -

CDR3nt: TGTGCCAGCAGTGAACCCTTAGGGGGCGCAGGGAACACTGAAGCTTTCTTT
CDR3aa: CASSEPLGGAGNTEAFF
v_gene: TRBV6-1
j_gene: TRBJ1-1
abundance: few
d_gene: TRBD1

CDR3nt: TGTGCCAGCAGTCTCCCAGGGGACGGGTACGAGCAGTACTTC
CDR3aa: CASSLPGDGYEQYF
v_gene: TRBV28
j_gene: TRBJ2-7
abundance: -
d_gene: -

CDR3nt: TGTGCCAGCAGTCCCCCACAGCTAGACTCTACTAGGAATGAGCAGTTCTTC
CDR3aa: CASSPPQLDSTRNEQFF
v_gene: TRBV27
j_gene: TRBJ2-1
abundance: -
d_gene: -

CDR3nt: TGTGCCAGCAGCTGGGGACAGGGGTACGAGCAGTACTTC
CDR3aa: CASSWGQGYEQYF
v_gene: TRBV11-2
j_gene: TRBJ2-7
abundance: -
d_gene: TRBD1

CDR3nt: TGTGCCAGCAGCTTCCCTGGGCTAGCTGTCTTAGATGAGCAGTTCTTC
CDR3aa: CASSFPGLAVLDEQFF
v_gene: TRBV7-6
j_gene: TRBJ2-1
abundance: -
d_gene: -

CDR3nt: TGTGCCAGCCGAACCCTATCCTGGACAGGGGGCCTTTTGTTTAACTATGGCTACACCTTC
CDR3aa: CASRTLSWTGGLLFNYGYTF
v_gene: TRBV28
j_gene: TRBJ1-2
abundance: -
d_gene: TRBD1

CDR3nt: TGTGCCAGCAGCGTAGCGGGGAGTGCCTATGGCTACACCTTC
CDR3aa: CASSVAGSAYGYTF
v_gene: TRBV9
j_gene: TRBJ1-2
abundance: -
d_gene: -

CDR3nt: TGTGCCAGCAGCGCCAGGGGGAACGGGCGGGAGGATGAGAATGAGCAGTTCTTC
CDR3aa: CASSARGNGREDENEQFF
v_gene: TRBV11-2
j_gene: TRBJ2-1
abundance: -
d_gene: -

CDR3nt: TGTGCCAGCAGTCCGAGCGGGGACTCCTACAATGAGCAGTTCTTC
CDR3aa: CASSPSGDSYNEQFF
v_gene: TRBV28
j_gene: TRBJ2-1
abundance: -
d_gene: TRBD2

CDR3nt: TGTGCCAGCAGCTTAGGGCAGACTAACTATGGCTACACCTTC
CDR3aa: CASSLGQTNYGYTF
v_gene: TRBV7-2
j_gene: TRBJ1-2
abundance: -
d_gene: -

CDR3nt: TGTGCCAGCAGTTCCCCAGGACAGGGTCTCAATCAGCCCCAGCATTTT
CDR3aa: CASSSPGQGLNQPQHF
v_gene: TRBV6-6
j_gene: TRBJ1-5
abundance: -
d_gene: TRBD1

CDR3nt: TGTGCCATCAGTGATTTTCGGGACAGGGATTGGGGTTACTTC
CDR3aa: CAISDFRDRDWGYF
v_gene: TRBV10-3
j_gene: TRBJ2-4
abundance: -
d_gene: TRBD1

CDR3nt: TGCGCCAGCAGTTTGTCTTTGGGACAAAGCTACGAGCAGTACTTC
CDR3aa: CASSLSLGQSYEQYF
v_gene: TRBV5-1
j_gene: TRBJ2-7
abundance: -
d_gene: -

CDR3nt: TGCGCCAGCAGCTTTACAGGCAGTGGGGATTCACCCCTCCACTTT
CDR3aa: CASSFTGSGDSPLHF
v_gene: TRBV5-1
j_gene: TRBJ1-6
abundance: -
d_gene: -

CDR3nt: TGTGCCTGGAGTGGTCCCCTTACCGGGACTCTCTCCTACGAGCAGTACTTC
CDR3aa: CAWSGPLTGTLSYEQYF
v_gene: TRBV30
j_gene: TRBJ2-7
abundance: -
d_gene: -

CDR3nt: TGTGCCAGCAGTCCCCCCGCGGGATGGTATGAGCAGTTCTTC
CDR3aa: CASSPPAGWYEQFF
v_gene: TRBV28
j_gene: TRBJ2-1
abundance: -
d_gene: -

CDR3nt: TGTGCCAGCGAGAAGACAGGAGGAGACACTGAAGCTTTCTTT
CDR3aa: CASEKTGGDTEAFF
v_gene: TRBV7-9
j_gene: TRBJ1-1
abundance: -
d_gene: -

CDR3nt: TGTGCCAGCAGTGAAGTGGTGGGACAGGGGGTCTACGAGCAGTACTTC
CDR3aa: CASSEVVGQGVYEQYF
v_gene: TRBV6-1
j_gene: TRBJ2-7
abundance: -
d_gene: TRBD1

CDR3nt: TGCGCCAGCAGCCAAGATATTGCAGGGGCCCAGGAGCCCCAGCATTTT
CDR3aa: CASSQDIAGAQEPQHF
v_gene: TRBV4-1
j_gene: TRBJ1-5
abundance: -
d_gene: -

CDR3nt: TGTGCCAGTACCGTTCGTTCTGGAAACACCATATATTTT
CDR3aa: CASTVRSGNTIYF
v_gene: TRBV19
j_gene: TRBJ1-3
abundance: -
d_gene: -

CDR3nt: TGTGCCAGCAGCCATAGCCAGAATAGCAATCAGCCCCAGCATTTT
CDR3aa: CASSHSQNSNQPQHF
v_gene: TRBV28
j_gene: TRBJ1-5
abundance: -
d_gene: -